This passage covers 15 T cell receptor beta chains from one sample sequenced in a study of cytomegalovirus exposure and HLA in healthy donors listed by TCRdb under 2017. The protocol used for the library was the immunoSEQ multiplex PCR assay. For the multiplex PCR, a mixture combining 60 forward primers for TCR Vbeta segments and 13 reverse primers for TCR Jbeta segments was used. TCRdb limited this immuneACCESS table to in-frame rearrangements with V and J called. A share of clones is missing; checked studies link under half to unresolved V genes, and the rest is unexplained. The sample table holds a few hundred thousand clones, of which over 65% were seen once. Jointly, the top ten make up roughly 16% of the sample. Sequenced: PBMCs. Source of these receptors: a man aged 35 to 55 in good health and CMV-seronegative.

The chain employs TRBV5-4 and TRBJ2-7, with a weak D call TRBD2 (5 bases). CDR1 SGHNT and CDR2 YYREEE come from the germline V gene (reference sequence). The CDR3 sequence is 15 residues long. With 4 bases removed from V and 3 bases from J, the gap between germline ends came to 17 bases. CDR3 sequence (DNA): TGTGCCAGCAGCCCAGTCCGGAGTGGGAGCTACGAGCAGTACTTC. The encoded protein is CASSPVRSGSYEQYF.

This sequence joins TRBV4-1 and TRBJ2-7; TRBD2 aligns across 11 bases. The J segment lost 3 bases and the V segment lost 5 bases, leaving 12 bases of the junction unmatched. The germline V gene encodes CDR1 MGHRA and CDR2 YSYEKL. The CDR3 sequence is 17 residues long. This CDR3 reads CASSWRLSSGGHYEQYF. CDR3 DNA: TGCGCCAGCAGCTGGCGCCTTTCTAGCGGGGGGCACTACGAGCAGTACTTC.

The rearrangement uses TRBV15 and TRBJ2-4; D might be TRBD2 (6 bases). Germline assignment: CDR1 LNHNV and CDR2 YYDKDF (reference sequence). Deletions cut 0 bases from V and 9 bases from J, with 9 bases between. The CDR3 runs to 13 residues. The CDR3 DNA reads as TGTGCCACCAGCAGAGATGGTAGCGGCATTCAGTACTTC. Translating gives CATSRDGSGIQYF.

The chain's CDR3 is CASSPHTGSGETQYF. The CDR3 DNA reads TGCGCCAGCAGCCCACATACAGGGAGTGGAGAGACCCAGTACTTC. The chain carries TRBV5-1 and TRBJ2-5, with D perhaps matching TRBD1 (6 bases). This CDR3 region has 15 residues. Per germline, CDR1 SGHRS and CDR2 YFSETQ. V lost 4 bases and J 4 bases, leaving 17 bases between the germline ends. Full variable domain (remainder filled in from reference TRBV5-1 and TRBJ2-5): KAGVTQTPRYLIKTRGQQVTLSCSPISGHRSVSWYQQTPGQGLQFLFEYFSETQRNKGNFPGRFSGRQFSNSRSEMNVSTLELGDSALYLCASSPHTGSGETQYFGPGTRLLVL.

CDR3 region: CASSTLGTFSTDTQYF. The CDR3 DNA reads as TGTGCCAGTAGTACCCTAGGCACTTTTAGCACAGATACGCAGTATTTT. This sequence joins TRBV19 and TRBJ2-3; D ambiguous. Germline values: CDR1 LNHDA, CDR2 SQIVND (reference sequence). Trimming took 4 bases from V and 0 from J, leaving 14 bases between them. The CDR3 runs to 16 residues. The full variable domain, rest sourced from reference TRBV19 and TRBJ2-3, is DGGITQSPKYLFRKEGQNVTLSCEQNLNHDAMYWYRQDPGQGLRLIYYSQIVNDFQKGDIAEGYSVSREKKESFPLTVTSAQKNPTAFYLCASSTLGTFSTDTQYFGPGTRLTVL.

The chain is built from TRBV2 and TRBJ1-3; no definite D call. Trimming removed 6 bases from V and 2 bases from J, with 14 bases in between. Germline loops: CDR1 SNHLY, CDR2 FYNNEI. There are 15 residues in the CDR3. The CDR3 DNA reads TGTGCCAGCAGACCCACAGTCTCTGCTGGAAACACCATATATTTT. As protein: CASRPTVSAGNTIYF.

The chain employs TRBV30 and TRBJ2-4, with D possibly being TRBD1 (5 bases). CDR3 length: 14 amino acids. Germline V CDR1 and CDR2: GTSNPN, SVGIG (reference sequence). Trimming stripped 6 bases from V and 0 bases from J, with 12 bases between. The CDR3 region has the DNA TGTGCCTGTACAGGCTCTCTAGCCAAAAACATTCAGTACTTC. It codes for CACTGSLAKNIQYF.

The chain joins TRBV4-1 to TRBJ2-5, with 16 nucleotides matching TRBD2. This CDR3 region has 17 residues. Germline-derived CDR1 and CDR2 are MGHRA and YSYEKL. With V trimmed by 4 bases and J by 5 bases, 7 bases remained unmatched. The CDR3 sequence: CASSPFGTSGGGETQYF. CDR3 coding DNA: TGCGCCAGCAGCCCTTTCGGGACTAGCGGGGGGGGTGAGACCCAGTACTTC.

J is TRBJ1-1 and V is TRBV7-8; D unclear. With 5 bases removed from V and 4 bases from J, the gap between germline ends came to 8 bases. Germline V gene lookup returns CDR1 SGHVS and CDR2 FQNEAQ. The CDR3 is made up of 12 amino acids. The DNA for the CDR3 is TGTGCCAGCAGCCCCGAGATCACTGAAGCTTTCTTT. As protein: CASSPEITEAFF. The full variable domain, in which reference TRBV7-8 and TRBJ1-1 provide the parts outside the CDR3, is GAGVSQSPRYKVAKRGQDVALRCDPISGHVSLFWYQQALGQGPEFLTYFQNEAQLDKSGLPSDRFFAERPEGSVSTLKIQRTQQEDSAVYLCASSPEITEAFFGQGTRLTVV.

The J gene is TRBJ1-2, the V gene TRBV25-1; 7 bases are shared with TRBD1. CDR3 length: 12 amino acids. Germline trimming cut 7 bases from V and 8 bases from J; bases unmatched to any gene: 7. In germline, CDR1 is MGHDK, CDR2 SYGVNS. The CDR3 DNA follows: TGTGCCAGCAAGACATCAGGGGGAGGCTACACCTTC. It specifies CASKTSGGGYTF.

The chain links TRBV5-1 to TRBJ2-7, with D maybe TRBD2 (7 bases). Trimming stripped 5 bases from V and 3 bases from J, with 18 bases between. The CDR3 runs 15 residues. Looked up from germline, CDR1 is SGHRS and CDR2 is YFSETQ. The CDR3 is CASRPTGGLGYEQYF. CDR3 in DNA: TGCGCCAGCAGACCCACGGGGGGCCTGGGCTACGAGCAGTACTTC.

The V gene is TRBV10-3, the J gene TRBJ2-1; 8 bases map to TRBD2. Germline trimming cut 0 bases from V and 6 bases from J; bases unmatched to any gene: 4. Germline loops: CDR1 ENHRY, CDR2 SYGVKD. CDR3 size: 15 residues. For the CDR3, the DNA is TGTGCCATCAGTGAGTCGACTAGCGCCGGCAATGAGCAGTTCTTC. This codes for CAISESTSAGNEQFF.

This clone has a single count. The genes are TRBV5-1 and TRBJ1-2; D might be TRBD1 (5 bases). Germline values: CDR1 SGHRS, CDR2 YFSETQ. The CDR3 is 16 amino acids. V was shortened by 4 bases and J by 4 bases, with 20 bases between the two germline ends. CDR3 protein: CASSPGGGFRTYGYTF. CDR3 nucleotide sequence: TGCGCCAGCAGCCCCGGCGGGGGGTTTAGGACCTATGGCTACACCTTC.

The chain links TRBV15 to TRBJ1-5, with a tentative D call TRBD1 (6 bases). Per the germline V gene, CDR1 is LNHNV and CDR2 is YYDKDF (reference sequence). V was trimmed by 6 bases and J by 6 bases, leaving 21 bases between them. There are 16 residues in the CDR3. The CDR3 sequence: CATSPYQSGGSQPQHF. The CDR3 DNA sequence: TGTGCCACCAGTCCCTATCAGAGCGGGGGCAGTCAGCCCCAGCATTTT.

A few counts support this clone. The chain couples TRBV7-2 to TRBJ2-3; TRBD2 aligns across 8 bases. The CDR3 contains 17 residues. V dropped 6 bases and J dropped 3; count of bases not matched to a gene: 14. Germline lookup yields CDR1 SGHTA and CDR2 FQGNSA. The CDR3 nucleotides are TGTGCCAGCAGTCCATTCCCACGCGGGGGGCGAACAGATACGCAGTATTTT. It yields the protein CASSPFPRGGRTDTQYF.